This passage covers 8 T cell receptor beta chains from one sample sequenced in a study of OX40 agonist ivuxolimab in advanced cancers. Some clones are missing from TCRdb's copy, which holds only in-frame ones; the method was immunoSEQ multiplex PCR. The repertoire has 20,000 or so clones, 82% of them found once; the top ten carry 3% to 3.5%. This specimen was CD4+ or CD8+ T cells sorted from blood, taken in a trial of the OX40 agonist ivuxolimab. These receptors all stem from an adult with an advanced solid tumor such as melanoma, head and neck, liver or kidney cancer.

CDR3 protein: CASSLRDDRVVYNEQFF. CDR3 in DNA: TGTGCCAGCAGCTTGAGGGATGACAGGGTCGTATACAATGAGCAGTTCTTC. The chain uses TRBV7-3 and TRBJ2-1; TRBD1 aligns across 7 bases. The CDR3 is 17 residues long. V dropped 3 bases and J dropped 4; count of bases not matched to a gene: 12. The germline gives CDR1 SGHTA, CDR2 FQGTGA.

This chain joins TRBV27 and TRBJ2-3, with a weak D call TRBD2 (5 bases). Germline V lookup: CDR1 MNHEY, CDR2 SMNVEV (reference sequence). V lost 5 bases and J 4 bases, leaving 10 bases between the germline ends. The CDR3 consists of 13 residues. CDR3 sequence: CASSRTWADTQYF. Here the CDR3 DNA reads TGTGCCAGCAGTCGGACTTGGGCAGATACGCAGTATTTT.

The CDR3 nucleotides are TGTGCCAGCAGCAGGGGGGGAGCCACAGATACGCAGTATTTT. It is translated as CASSRGGATDTQYF. V gene TRBV7-2 combines with J gene TRBJ2-3; perhaps TRBD2 as D (7 bases). The CDR3 totals 14 residues. Trimming took 5 bases from V and 2 from J, leaving 11 bases between them. Germline assignment: CDR1 SGHTA and CDR2 FQGNSA. Looking up the rest from reference TRBV7-2 and TRBJ2-3 gives the full variable domain: GAGVSQSPSNKVTEKGKDVELRCDPISGHTALYWYRQSLGQGLEFLIYFQGNSAPDKSGLPSDRFSAERTGGSVSTLTIQRTQQEDSAVYLCASSRGGATDTQYFGPGTRLTVL.

This chain joins TRBV5-1 and TRBJ2-1; D gene ambiguous. Germline loops: CDR1 SGHRS, CDR2 YFSETQ. V lost 4 bases, J lost 5 bases, and 13 bases lay in between. The CDR3 contains 14 residues. The CDR3 loop is CASSPRLSDNEQFF. The CDR3 DNA reads as TGCGCCAGCAGCCCGAGGCTATCTGACAATGAGCAGTTCTTC.

In this sample, this clone turned up once. The chain links TRBV9 to TRBJ2-7; 9 bases fit TRBD1. Per germline, CDR1 SGDLS and CDR2 YYNGEE. This CDR3 has 16 amino acids. V lost 1 base, J lost 7 bases, and 12 bases stayed unmatched. This chain's CDR3 is CASSVFGTGRGVEQYF. As DNA, the CDR3 is TGTGCCAGCAGCGTATTCGGGACAGGGAGAGGGGTGGAGCAGTACTTC.

The V and J genes are TRBV4-3 and TRBJ2-3; a possible D gene is TRBD1 (6 bases). Looked up from germline, CDR1 is LGHNA and CDR2 is YSLEER. The CDR3 has 17 residues. V was pared by 2 bases and J by 5 bases, with 20 bases between. The chain's CDR3 is CASSQSLSRGLQDTQYF. The CDR3 DNA sequence: TGCGCCAGCAGCCAATCATTATCCAGGGGTTTGCAAGATACGCAGTATTTT.

The V and J genes are TRBV10-3 and TRBJ1-6, with D perhaps matching TRBD1 (6 bases). Deletions cut 6 bases from V and 10 bases from J, with 16 bases between. Looked up from germline, CDR1 is ENHRY and CDR2 is SYGVKD. This CDR3 is 14 amino acids long. CDR3: CAIRRGDGGSPLHF. CDR3 sequence (DNA): TGTGCCATCAGAAGGGGGGACGGTGGATCACCCCTCCACTTT.

The chain uses TRBV27 and TRBJ2-1, with 8 bases that match TRBD2. Trimming removed 2 bases from V and 7 bases from J; junction bases left unmatched: 4. This CDR3 has 14 residues. Germline V gives CDR1 MNHEY, CDR2 SMNVEV (reference sequence). CDR3 protein: CASSLTRLANEQFF. As DNA, the CDR3 is TGTGCCAGCAGTTTAACAAGACTAGCGAATGAGCAGTTCTTC.